What follows are 25 T cell receptor beta chains derived from one specimen sequenced in a study of blood T cell repertoires in COVID-19. Sequencing was performed with immunoSEQ multiplex PCR; in TCRdb, only in-frame clones are kept and a portion is missing. The profile covers about 100,000 clones, with 65% to 85% appearing a single time and approximately 15% taken by the ten largest. Specimen: peripheral blood. The origin of the receptors is a woman in her fifties or sixties with acute or convalescent COVID-19.

The gene calls are TRBV2 and TRBJ1-6; D possibly corresponds to TRBD1 (6 bases). The germline V and J ends were trimmed by 5 bases and 0 bases, with 11 bases remaining between them. The CDR3 extends over 16 amino acids. The germline CDR1 and CDR2 sequences are SNHLY and FYNNEI. The CDR3 sequence is CASSYRASSYNSPLHF. CDR3 DNA: TGTGCCAGCAGTTACAGGGCCAGCTCCTATAATTCACCCCTCCACTTT.

This chain connects TRBV5-1 to TRBJ1-1; tentative D call: TRBD1 (5 bases). The germline V and J ends were trimmed by 0 bases and 6 bases, with 9 bases remaining between them. This CDR3 spans 13 amino acids. The germline CDR1 and CDR2 sequences are SGHRS and YFSETQ. CDR3 sequence (DNA): TGCGCCAGCAGCTTGGAAGGGGCGGCTGAAGCTTTCTTT. It is translated as CASSLEGAAEAFF.

V usage is TRBV3-1 (or the pseudogene TRBV3-2) and J usage is TRBJ2-2, with D perhaps TRBD2 (5 bases). CDR1 LGHDT and CDR2 YNNKEL come from the germline V gene (reference sequence). Trimming took off 2 bases at V and 0 bases at J, with 7 bases between the two ends. The CDR3 has 15 amino acids. CDR3 sequence (DNA): TGTGCCAGCAGCCAACGGGGTACGAACACCGGGGAGCTGTTTTTT. Translated: CASSQRGTNTGELFF.

The rearrangement links TRBV9 to TRBJ1-6, with TRBD1 identical over 10 bases. After removal of 6 bases from V and 10 bases from J, the junction contained 16 bases not matched to a gene. This CDR3 spans 17 amino acids. Germline assignment: CDR1 SGDLS and CDR2 YYNGEE. The CDR3 DNA sequence: TGTGCCAGCACCCGATCAACCGGGACAGGGGTAGGGTCACCCCTCCACTTT. This encodes CASTRSTGTGVGSPLHF.

The chain has TRBV29-1 and TRBJ1-4, with TRBD1 as a possible D gene (6 bases). The CDR3 sequence is 13 residues long. The germline V gene has CDR1 SQVTM and CDR2 ANQGSEA. Trimming pared 6 bases from V and 6 bases from J, leaving 14 bases between. CDR3 coding DNA: TGCAGCGTACAGGGAAAACGATATGAAAAACTGTTTTTT. It yields the protein CSVQGKRYEKLFF. The variable domain in full, with the rest retrieved from reference TRBV29-1 and TRBJ1-4, is SAVISQKPSRDICQRGTSLTIQCQVDSQVTMMFWYRQQPGQSLTLIATANQGSEATYESGFVIDKFPISRPNLTFSTLTVSNMSPEDSSIYLCSVQGKRYEKLFFGSGTQLSVL.

The chain is built from TRBV7-9 and TRBJ2-1; D possibly corresponds to TRBD2 (6 bases). The CDR3 extends over 14 amino acids. V gave up 5 bases and J gave up 6 bases, with 14 bases separating them. The germline CDR1 and CDR2 sequences are SEHNR and FQNEAQ (reference sequence). The CDR3 protein is CASSVSTSGNEQFF. DNA for the CDR3: TGTGCCAGCAGCGTCTCGACTAGTGGCAATGAGCAGTTCTTC.

The DNA for the CDR3 is TGCGCCAGCAGCTTGGCGCGGACAGGGATGAACACTGAAGCTTTCTTT. Its protein is CASSLARTGMNTEAFF. J is TRBJ1-1 and V is TRBV5-1; 8 nucleotides agree with TRBD1. This CDR3 region has 16 residues. The trim removed 0 bases at V and 0 bases at J, leaving 4 bases unmatched. Germline V gives CDR1 SGHRS, CDR2 YFSETQ.

The chain has TRBV14 and TRBJ2-2; a weak D match, TRBD2 (6 bases). The CDR3 is 16 amino acids. Germline V gene lookup returns CDR1 SGHDN and CDR2 FVKESK. V was cut by 0 bases and J by 5 bases, with 13 bases left in between. Here the CDR3 DNA reads TGTGCCAGCAGCCAAGACCGTCGGGGGAGGACCGGGGAGCTGTTTTTT. Translating it yields CASSQDRRGRTGELFF.

V and J are TRBV18 and TRBJ2-2, with D perhaps TRBD2 (6 bases). Trimming shortened V by 8 bases and J by 0 bases, and 10 bases separated the two germline ends. Germline CDR1 reads KGHSH; CDR2 reads LQKENI. The CDR3 sequence is 14 residues long. The CDR3 sequence: CASAGSANTGELFF. For the CDR3, the DNA is TGTGCCAGCGCGGGAAGCGCGAACACCGGGGAGCTGTTTTTT.

This chain connects TRBV19 to TRBJ2-7, with 7 bases identical to TRBD2. This CDR3 has 14 residues. V dropped 4 bases and J dropped 3; count of bases not matched to a gene: 6. In germline, CDR1 is LNHDA, CDR2 SQIVND (reference sequence). The CDR3 here is CASSTRGGNYEQYF. CDR3 sequence (DNA): TGTGCCAGTAGTACCCGGGGAGGGAACTACGAGCAGTACTTC.

This rearrangement joins TRBV6-5 to TRBJ2-5, with a weak D call TRBD1 (6 bases). The CDR3 is 14 residues long. Germline values: CDR1 MNHEY, CDR2 SVGAGI. Trimming removed 3 bases from V and 1 base from J, with 9 bases in between. The DNA for the CDR3 is TGTGCCAGCAGTTATCAGGGGACCCAAGAGACCCAGTACTTC. Translated, it gives CASSYQGTQETQYF.

The V and J genes are TRBV18 and TRBJ2-3, with 8 bases aligning to TRBD1. This CDR3 region has 14 residues. Trimming cost V 3 bases and J 3 bases; bases outside gene matches: 2. The germline gives CDR1 KGHSH, CDR2 LQKENI. The CDR3 spells CASSPTGATDTQYF. CDR3 DNA sequence: TGTGCCAGCTCACCGACAGGGGCAACAGATACGCAGTATTTT.

V and J are TRBV28 and TRBJ1-2; 7 bases map to TRBD1. The CDR3 has 14 residues. Germline V lookup: CDR1 MDHEN, CDR2 SYDVKM. Trimming cost V 3 bases and J 5 bases; bases outside gene matches: 6. As DNA, the CDR3 is TGTGCCAGCAGTTTCACAGGGGATCAGTATGGCTACACCTTC. Translated, it gives CASSFTGDQYGYTF.

This rearrangement joins TRBV27 to TRBJ2-1; tentative D call: TRBD2 (6 bases). Germline V CDR1 and CDR2: MNHEY, SMNVEV (reference sequence). The CDR3 is 13 residues long. With 7 bases removed from V and 5 bases from J, the gap between germline ends came to 12 bases. The CDR3 sequence is CASNPGGHNEQFF. The CDR3 DNA follows: TGTGCCAGCAATCCCGGGGGACACAATGAGCAGTTCTTC.

This chain links TRBV6-5 with TRBJ1-6, with 7 bases aligning to TRBD1. V gave up 6 bases and J gave up 9 bases; unmatched junction bases: 5. Germline-derived CDR1 and CDR2 are MNHEY and SVGAGI. CDR3 length equals 13 residues. This chain's CDR3 is CASRDRLGSPLHF. CDR3 DNA sequence: TGTGCCAGCAGGGACAGGTTGGGTTCACCCCTCCACTTT.

This clone showed up just once. The rearrangement uses TRBV19 and TRBJ1-3; 9 bases align to TRBD1. CDR1 and CDR2 (germline): LNHDA, SQIVND (reference sequence). The trim removed 5 bases at V and 7 bases at J, leaving 18 bases unmatched. This CDR3 region has 18 residues. CDR3 bases: TGTGCCAGTAGTCCTCCGTCGGGGACAGGGAGTTCGCGGAACACCATATATTTT. As protein: CASSPPSGTGSSRNTIYF.

This clone was seen a few times. The genes are TRBV28 and TRBJ2-7; tentative D call: TRBD1 (6 bases). This CDR3 comprises 14 residues. CDR1 and CDR2 from the germline V gene are MDHEN and SYDVKM. Between the trimmed V and J ends, which lost 2 bases and 2 bases, there was a span of 10 bases. CDR3 residues: CASSLGGLTYEQYF. The CDR3 DNA is TGTGCCAGCAGTTTAGGGGGCCTTACCTACGAGCAGTACTTC.

This clone showed up just a few times. J is TRBJ2-2 and V is TRBV28; D might be TRBD1 (5 bases). The CDR3 spans 18 residues. Looked up from germline, CDR1 is MDHEN and CDR2 is SYDVKM. V lost 4 bases and J 2 bases, leaving 20 bases between the germline ends. CDR3 DNA: TGTGCCAGCAGTTCCCCCCCATGGGGCGAAAGAAACACCGGGGAGCTGTTTTTT. Amino acid sequence: CASSSPPWGERNTGELFF.

The rearrangement joins TRBV29-1 to TRBJ1-1; TRBD1 might be the D (6 bases). Germline V gene sequence: CDR1 SQVTM, CDR2 ANQGSEA. The CDR3 has 12 residues. The V end lost 4 bases, the J end lost 4 bases, and 10 bases lay between the germline ends. CDR3 amino acids: CSVAGGGTEAFF. In DNA, the CDR3 is TGCAGCGTTGCGGGAGGGGGCACTGAAGCTTTCTTT.

The chain couples TRBV29-1 to TRBJ1-1, with a possible D match to TRBD1 (5 bases). CDR1 is SQVTM and CDR2 is ANQGSEA in the germline V gene. The CDR3 runs to 13 residues. The V end lost 5 bases, the J end lost 1 base, and 11 bases lay between the germline ends. CDR3 residues: CSVCETGNTEAFF. CDR3 sequence (DNA): TGCAGCGTTTGCGAAACAGGGAACACTGAAGCTTTCTTT.

The chain recombines TRBV5-4 with TRBJ2-7; D is possibly TRBD1 (6 bases). The CDR3 runs 14 residues. Germline V gene data show CDR1 as SGHNT and CDR2 as YYREEE (reference sequence). V dropped 4 bases and J dropped 7 bases, with 18 bases sitting between them. CDR3: CASSQTHREREQYF. The CDR3 DNA is TGTGCCAGCAGCCAAACGCACAGGGAGAGGGAGCAGTACTTC.

The CDR3 DNA follows: TGTGCCAGCAGTCCGAGCAATAACTATGGCTACACCTTC. This gives the protein CASSPSNNYGYTF. The chain recombines TRBV12-3 or TRBV12-4 with TRBJ1-2; D remains unclear. The CDR3 is made up of 13 amino acids. V lost 5 bases and J lost 1, with 8 bases in between.

The chain joins TRBV2 to TRBJ1-2, with D possibly TRBD1 on 6 matching bases. Trimming cost V 5 bases and J 4 bases, with 14 bases left between them. Germline V gene lookup returns CDR1 SNHLY and CDR2 FYNNEI. This CDR3 region has 14 residues. The CDR3 bases are TGTGCCAGCAGTATTTTACAGGGTTTCTATGGCTACACCTTC. Translation: CASSILQGFYGYTF. Drawing the rest from reference TRBV2 and TRBJ1-2, the complete variable domain is EPEVTQTPSHQVTQMGQEVILRCVPISNHLYFYWYRQILGQKVEFLVSFYNNEISEKSEIFDDQFSVERPDGSNFTLKIRSTKLEDSAMYFCASSILQGFYGYTFGSGTRLTVV.

The chain is built from TRBV9 and TRBJ2-7; 7 bases match TRBD1. Germline V gives CDR1 SGDLS, CDR2 YYNGEE. There are 14 residues in the CDR3. The trim removed 4 bases at V and 2 bases at J, leaving 6 bases unmatched. The CDR3 nucleotides are TGTGCCAGCAGCCCCAGGACAGGCGCCTACGAGCAGTACTTC. This encodes CASSPRTGAYEQYF.

The chain combines TRBV5-8 with TRBJ2-6; 7 bases line up with TRBD2. CDR3 length: 15 residues. The V and J ends lost 5 bases and 1 base, in that order; junction bases with no gene match: 3. Per germline, CDR1 SGHTS and CDR2 YDEGEE. The CDR3: CASRRRGSGANVLTF. CDR3 bases: TGTGCCAGCAGACGGCGGGGGTCTGGGGCCAACGTCCTGACTTTC.